A single sample is the source of the 26 T cell receptor beta chains below, sequenced in a study. MiXCR, applied by TCRdb to the RT-PCR reads, yields one record per CDR3 protein. The table includes about 680,000 distinct CDR3 sequences, 11% to 15% detected once. Sequencing input: memory CD4+ T cells from blood. The receptors derive from a female donor in good health, serving as a healthy control.

J is TRBJ2-7 and V is TRBV7-2; D is unclear. There are 14 residues in the CDR3. Germline loops: CDR1 SGHTA, CDR2 FQGNSA. V was cut by 6 bases and J by 0 bases, with 12 bases left in between. Here the CDR3 DNA reads TGTGCCAGCAGACTACCGTGGGTCTCCTACGAGCAGTACTTC. This sequence encodes CASRLPWVSYEQYF. Full variable domain (rest looked up from reference TRBV7-2 and TRBJ2-7): GAGVSQSPSNKVTEKGKDVELRCDPISGHTALYWYRQSLGQGLEFLIYFQGNSAPDKSGLPSDRFSAERTGGSVSTLTIQRTQQEDSAVYLCASRLPWVSYEQYFGPGTRLTVT.

This clonotype was counted between two and nine times. This chain's CDR3 is CASSWDRTYNEQFF. In DNA, the CDR3 is TGTGCCAGCAGTTGGGACAGAACCTACAATGAGCAGTTCTTC. This rearrangement joins TRBV27 to TRBJ2-1, with TRBD1 identical over 7 bases. There are 14 residues in the CDR3. Germline V gives CDR1 MNHEY, CDR2 SMNVEV (reference sequence). V lost 4 bases, J lost 2 bases, and 2 bases stayed unmatched.

This clonotype was observed a few times. J is TRBJ2-1 and V is TRBV27, with D possibly being TRBD1 or TRBD2 (5 bases each). Germline V CDR1 and CDR2: MNHEY, SMNVEV (reference sequence). The CDR3 is 15 residues long. V was trimmed by 3 bases and J by 2 bases, leaving 11 bases between them. The CDR3 sequence is CASSFISGPYNEQFF. Here the CDR3 DNA reads TGTGCCAGCAGTTTTATATCGGGACCCTACAATGAGCAGTTCTTC.

A few counts support this clonotype. The J gene is TRBJ2-2, the V gene TRBV6-5; D is unresolved. The ends were cut back, 6 bases at V and 11 bases at J, with 16 bases in the middle. The CDR3 has 13 residues. Germline CDR1 MNHEY, CDR2 SVGAGI. CDR3 region: CASRISSWTELFF. The CDR3 DNA follows: TGTGCCAGCAGGATTAGTAGCTGGACCGAGCTGTTTTTT.

This clonotype was counted a few times. The gene calls are TRBV5-1 and TRBJ1-4, with D possibly TRBD1 on 5 matching bases. With 0 bases removed from V and 6 bases from J, the gap between germline ends came to 12 bases. Germline CDR1 reads SGHRS; CDR2 reads YFSETQ. The CDR3 spans 15 residues. CDR3 DNA: TGCGCCAGCAGCTTGGCCGGGACGGACTATGAAAAACTGTTTTTT. Amino acids: CASSLAGTDYEKLFF.

This clonotype was detected ten times or more. The V gene is TRBV4-1, the J gene TRBJ2-3; D unresolved. Germline loops: CDR1 MGHRA, CDR2 YSYEKL. The CDR3 is 17 amino acids. Trimming shortened V by 0 bases and J by 0 bases, and 13 bases separated the two germline ends. CDR3 loop: CASSQEGRASSTDTQYF. In DNA form, the CDR3 reads TGCGCCAGCAGCCAAGAGGGCAGAGCATCTAGCACAGATACGCAGTATTTT.

This clonotype has a handful of counts. J is TRBJ2-5 and V is TRBV29-1; D not certain. CDR3 length: 12 amino acids. Germline assignment: CDR1 SQVTM and CDR2 ANQGSEA. The V and J ends lost 1 base and 5 bases respectively, with 8 bases between them. Here the CDR3 reads CSVEGGTETQYF. The CDR3 DNA reads TGCAGCGTTGAAGGGGGAACCGAGACCCAGTACTTC.

In this sample, this clonotype turned up a few times. The genes are TRBV28 and TRBJ1-4; 8 nucleotides line up with TRBD1. The CDR3 contains 16 residues. Germline CDR1 reads MDHEN; CDR2 reads SYDVKM. Trimming cost V 11 bases and J 8 bases; bases outside gene matches: 19. The CDR3 loop is CASKGVQGEGDEKLFF. The DNA of the CDR3 is TGTGCCTCTAAGGGGGTACAGGGGGAAGGGGACGAAAAACTGTTTTTT.

This rearrangement joins TRBV9 to TRBJ2-7; 9 positions match TRBD2. This CDR3 has 17 residues. Per the germline V gene, CDR1 is SGDLS and CDR2 is YYNGEE. V was pared by 0 bases and J by 4 bases, with 11 bases of the junction left unmatched. This CDR3 reads CASSVDIASGIQYEQYF. The CDR3 DNA reads as TGTGCCAGCAGCGTAGATATTGCTAGCGGGATCCAATACGAGCAGTACTTC. Supplemented by reference TRBV9 and TRBJ2-7, the full variable domain reads DSGVTQTPKHLITATGQRVTLRCSPRSGDLSVYWYQQSLDQGLQFLIQYYNGEERAKGNILERFSAQQFPDLHSELNLSSLELGDSALYFCASSVDIASGIQYEQYFGPGTRLTVT.

The rearrangement joins TRBV10-3 to TRBJ2-3; 7 bases agree with TRBD1. J lost 3 bases, V lost 4 bases, and 10 bases had no gene match. The CDR3 covers 16 residues. Germline loops: CDR1 ENHRY, CDR2 SYGVKD. For the CDR3, the DNA is TGTGCCATCAGTGCACCGACAGGGACGGAGACAGATACGCAGTATTTT. It specifies CAISAPTGTETDTQYF.

This clonotype occurred a few times. V and J are TRBV7-2 and TRBJ1-1; 8 positions agree with TRBD1. From germline, CDR1 is SGHTA and CDR2 FQGNSA. The CDR3 has 16 amino acids. Trimming at V came to 3 bases and at J to 1 base, leaving 7 bases not matched to a gene. CDR3 in amino acids: CASSFPWTGQNTEAFF. CDR3 DNA sequence: TGTGCCAGCAGCTTCCCGTGGACAGGGCAGAACACTGAAGCTTTCTTT.

The genes are TRBV12-3 or TRBV12-4 and TRBJ1-2, with TRBD1 identical over 8 bases. The CDR3 spans 14 residues. The V and J ends lost 5 bases and 6 bases, in that order; junction bases with no gene match: 8. The CDR3 protein is CASSEEDRVDGYTF. Here the CDR3 DNA reads TGTGCCAGCAGTGAAGAGGACAGGGTAGATGGCTACACCTTC.

This clonotype has more than one count but fewer than ten. The rearrangement joins TRBV5-1 to TRBJ1-1; the D gene is possibly TRBD1 (5 bases). The CDR3 length is 14 residues. CDR1 and CDR2 (germline): SGHRS, YFSETQ. The V and J ends lost 1 base and 1 base respectively, with 8 bases between them. The CDR3 DNA is TGCGCCAGCAGCTTGCCGGGGACGAACACTGAAGCTTTCTTT. It yields the protein CASSLPGTNTEAFF.

This clonotype was seen more than once but under ten times. The chain is built from TRBV6-5 and TRBJ2-1, with D possibly TRBD2 on 5 matching bases. Trimming took 0 bases from V and 5 from J, leaving 8 bases between them. The CDR3 contains 14 residues. The V gene's germline CDR1 is MNHEY and CDR2 SVGAGI. CDR3 amino acids: CASSYSDWDNEQFF. The CDR3 nucleotides are TGTGCCAGCAGTTACTCGGACTGGGACAATGAGCAGTTCTTC.

This clonotype was counted between two and nine times. Written as DNA, the CDR3 is TGTGCCAGCAGTTATAACCCCTTAAGCACCTTC. Encoded protein: CASSYNPLSTF. This chain connects TRBV6-2 or TRBV6-3 to TRBJ1-2; no clear D. This CDR3 has 11 amino acids. V was cut by 3 bases and J by 13 bases, with 12 bases left in between. The germline V gene encodes CDR1 MNHEY and CDR2 SVGEGT.

This clonotype was seen once. This chain uses TRBV18 with TRBJ1-1, with 7 bases matching TRBD1. The V gene end was trimmed by 0 bases and the J gene end by 5 bases; junction bases not matched to a gene: 6. Germline V gene sequence: CDR1 KGHSH, CDR2 LQKENI. The CDR3 has 15 residues. In nucleotides, the CDR3 is TGTGCCAGCTCACCACCCTTTCGACAGGGAACTGAAGCTTTCTTT. This codes for CASSPPFRQGTEAFF.

This clonotype was detected only a few times. This CDR3 reads CASRRGLAGTGELFF. The CDR3 DNA reads TGTGCCAGCAGACGGGGACTAGCCGGCACCGGGGAGCTGTTTTTT. This sequence joins TRBV12-3 or TRBV12-4 and TRBJ2-2; the match to TRBD2 covers 9 bases. The CDR3 has 15 amino acids. Losses at the gene ends were 6 bases for V and 4 bases for J; bases not matched to a gene: 6.

The CDR3 nucleotides read TGTGCCAGCAGCCTCGGTTCTACGGGACAACTCTACGAGCAGTACTTC. It codes for CASSLGSTGQLYEQYF. The chain uses TRBV9 and TRBJ2-7, with D possibly matching TRBD1 (6 bases). V lost 4 bases and J lost 3, with 20 bases in between. The CDR3 has 16 amino acids. Germline V gene sequence: CDR1 SGDLS, CDR2 YYNGEE.

This clonotype was seen many times. This chain joins TRBV5-1 and TRBJ2-1; D is uncertain. From germline, CDR1 is SGHRS and CDR2 YFSETQ. The V end was cut by 7 bases, the J end by 4 bases, with 15 bases between. This CDR3 region has 14 residues. The CDR3 loop reads CASGLKNLYNEQFF. The CDR3 coding sequence is TGCGCCAGCGGTCTTAAAAATCTGTACAATGAGCAGTTCTTC.

V gene TRBV5-4 combines with J gene TRBJ2-1; TRBD2 matches 9 bases. The CDR3 runs 15 residues. Germline assignment: CDR1 SGHNT and CDR2 YYREEE (reference sequence). The J segment lost 4 bases and the V segment lost 4 bases, leaving 6 bases of the junction unmatched. The CDR3 spells CASSIPGLAYNEQFF. CDR3 DNA sequence: TGTGCCAGCAGCATCCCGGGACTAGCTTACAATGAGCAGTTCTTC.

This clonotype was observed a few times. Relative to the germline gene, one junction end is altered; a read error may explain this. This chain joins TRBV7-3 and TRBJ2-3; 9 bases are shared with TRBD2. The CDR3 has 15 residues. CDR1 and CDR2 (germline): SGHTA, FQGTGA. The CDR3 DNA is TGTCCCAGCAGCTTCACAGGACTAGCGTCGGATACGCAGTATTTT. Translation gives CPSSFTGLASDTQYF.

The chain employs TRBV19 and TRBJ2-1, with a weak D call TRBD2 (6 bases). CDR1 and CDR2 (germline): LNHDA, SQIVND (reference sequence). The ends were cut back, 7 bases at V and 5 bases at J, with 18 bases in the middle. The length of the CDR3 is 15 residues. DNA for the CDR3: TGTGCCAGTACCCAAGGGGATAGCGGAGACAATGAGCAGTTCTTC. Its protein is CASTQGDSGDNEQFF.

This clonotype has just a few counts. The chain recombines TRBV6-6 with TRBJ1-3; no definite D call. There are 15 residues in the CDR3. The V gene lost 2 bases and the J gene lost 4 bases, with 12 bases spanning the gap. Germline V gene sequence: CDR1 MNHNY, CDR2 SVGAGI (reference sequence). CDR3 DNA sequence: TGTGCCAGCAGTTACGGCCAGATCGACGGAAACACCATATATTTT. This sequence encodes CASSYGQIDGNTIYF.

The chain has TRBV27 and TRBJ2-1, with D maybe TRBD2 (6 bases). The V end lost 2 bases, the J end lost 8 bases, and 16 bases lay between the germline ends. CDR3 length: 15 residues. CDR1 and CDR2 from the germline V gene are MNHEY and SMNVEV (reference sequence). The CDR3 reads CASSLPGTSGHEQFF. Written as DNA, the CDR3 is TGTGCCAGCAGTTTACCGGGGACCAGCGGGCATGAGCAGTTCTTC.

The chain couples TRBV6-5 to TRBJ2-7; 8 bases are shared with TRBD2. Trimming took 0 bases from V and 7 from J; bases not matched to a gene: 8. There are 15 residues in the CDR3. CDR1 is MNHEY, CDR2 SVGAGI, per germline. The CDR3 DNA sequence: TGTGCCAGCAGTTACTCTTTCACGCCGGGGGGGGAGCAGTACTTC. This gives the protein CASSYSFTPGGEQYF.

In regard to this clonotype: One end of the junction does not line up with germline, which may come from a read error. The V call is TRBV7-9, the J call TRBJ2-1, with 7 nucleotides matching TRBD2. The CDR3 runs to 17 residues. Germline V lookup: CDR1 SEHNR, CDR2 FQNEAQ (reference sequence). The CDR3 DNA follows: TGTGCCGGCAGCTCAAAGCAAGCGGGAAACTCCTACAATGAGCAGTTCTTC. Translated, it gives CAGSSKQAGNSYNEQFF.